This T cell receptor (beta chain) derives from a study of cytomegalovirus exposure and HLA in healthy donors. This clone was seen only once. 60 Vbeta and 13 Jbeta primers were used in PCR. The table came from immunoSEQ multiplex PCR; TCRdb's copy has only in-frame clones and leaves some out. Here the sample spans 100,000 to 150,000 clones, 78% being singletons. The TCR comes from a woman between 35 and 50 years old in good health and CMV-seronegative. The sample was PBMCs.

The CDR3 loop reads CASSSQTGANYGYTF. The CDR3 nucleotides are TGTGCCAGCAGCTCTCAGACAGGAGCCAACTATGGCTACACCTTC. V usage is TRBV11-2 and J usage is TRBJ1-2; TRBD1 might be the D (6 bases). Trimming took off 4 bases at V and 2 bases at J, with 14 bases between the two ends. CDR1 is SGHAT and CDR2 is FQNNGV in the germline V gene. This CDR3 region has 15 residues.